This TCR beta chain was recovered during a study of T cell repertoires in cytomegalovirus infection. Study context: Both a matching HLA type and CMV infection were indicated by public TCR beta signatures. General study points: The ex vivo response was dominated by HLA-C-restricted CMV-specific TCR beta clonotypes. Pooled public TCR beta family frequency picked out CMV carriers with the relevant HLA.

This clonotype was seen a handful of times. The antigen is not known. Each CDR3 protein is one row after TCRdb ran MiXCR on the reads. The data contain about 450,000 distinct CDR3 sequences, under 40% of them singletons. CDR3 size: 16 residues. Germline CDR1 SGHVS, CDR2 FQNEAQ. The V gene lost 6 bases and the J gene lost 9 bases, with 21 bases spanning the gap. This receptor was taken from a human donor in good health (CMV status not recorded). Some clones in this sample may be carry-over from other donors' samples. This chain joins TRBV7-8 and TRBJ1-6, with D possibly matching TRBD1 (5 bases). Sequenced material: PBMCs. CDR3 residues: CASSFIRGAGGSPLHF. Here the CDR3 DNA reads TGTGCCAGCAGTTTTATCCGTGGCGCCGGGGGTTCACCCCTCCACTTT. The variable domain in full, completed from reference TRBV7-8 and TRBJ1-6, reads GAGVSQSPRYKVAKRGQDVALRCDPISGHVSLFWYQQALGQGPEFLTYFQNEAQLDKSGLPSDRFFAERPEGSVSTLKIQRTQQEDSAVYLCASSFIRGAGGSPLHFGNGTRLTVT.